These 28 T cell receptor beta chains were all obtained from the same sample, sequenced in a study of blood T cell repertoires in COVID-19 (dated by TCRdb to the early 2020s). Library preparation was by the immunoSEQ multiplex PCR assay. The clones in this table, taken by TCRdb from immuneACCESS, are in-frame only. Not every clone is retained; where verified, under half of the shortfall comes from an unresolved V gene, and the cause of the rest is unknown. For this sample the table gives about 200,000 clones, of which 90% were detected only once. Approximately 0.56% of the sample is taken by the ten largest. The specimen was peripheral blood. These TCRs come from a man aged 45-60 years with acute or convalescent COVID-19.

The V and J genes are TRBV7-3 and TRBJ2-7; weak D call: TRBD1 (6 bases). CDR3 length: 16 amino acids. CDR1 SGHTA and CDR2 FQGTGA come from the germline V gene. The DNA of the CDR3 is TGTGCCAGCAGCGTAACGACTGAGACAGGTAGTGGTGAGCAGTACGTC. It specifies CASSVTTETGSGEQYV.

The chain uses TRBV12-3 or TRBV12-4 and TRBJ1-1; D gene uncertain. The V and J ends lost 3 bases and 1 base respectively, with 6 bases between them. The CDR3 sequence is 13 residues long. DNA of the CDR3: TGTGCCAGCAGTTTCGCGGAGAACACTGAAGCTTTCTTT. Translated, it gives CASSFAENTEAFF.

The V and J genes are TRBV23-1 and TRBJ2-2; D possibly corresponds to TRBD1 (7 bases). TRBV23-1 falls under the ORF class, with uncertain function. With 4 bases removed from V and 4 bases from J, the gap between germline ends came to 13 bases. CDR3 size: 15 residues. The CDR3 DNA sequence: TGCGCCAGCAGTCGGAGGGGGCATTTCACCGGGGAGCTGTTTTTT. Translated: CASSRRGHFTGELFF.

The chain recombines TRBV28 with TRBJ2-3, with D tentatively TRBD1 (5 bases). The germline CDR1 and CDR2 sequences are MDHEN and SYDVKM. The length of the CDR3 is 15 residues. The V and J ends lost 8 bases and 4 bases respectively, with 19 bases between them. The CDR3 coding sequence is TGTGCCAGCGAGACAGCCCAAGTGGGCTCAGATACGCAGTATTTT. Protein sequence: CASETAQVGSDTQYF. The full variable domain, its missing parts supplied by reference TRBV28 and TRBJ2-3, is DVKVTQSSRYLVKRTGEKVFLECVQDMDHENMFWYRQDPGLGLRLIYFSYDVKMKEKGDIPEGYSVSREKKERFSLILESASTNQTSMYLCASETAQVGSDTQYFGPGTRLTVL.

On this clone: An end of the junction does not agree with germline; a read error may underlie this. The rearrangement joins TRBV7-7 to TRBJ1-4, with D hard to call. Looked up from germline, CDR1 is SSHAT and CDR2 is FNYEAQ (reference sequence). This CDR3 is built from 13 residues. CDR3 protein: CASSMETGEKLFF. Written as DNA, the CDR3 is TGTGCTAGCAGCATGGAGACCGGGGAGAAACTGTTTTTT.

The gene calls are TRBV10-3 and TRBJ1-4; maybe TRBD1 (5 bases). Germline CDR1 ENHRY, CDR2 SYGVKD. The germline V and J ends were trimmed by 2 bases and 4 bases, with 11 bases remaining between them. The CDR3 is 15 residues long. This CDR3 reads CAISEARAYNEKLFF. DNA for the CDR3: TGTGCCATCAGTGAGGCCAGGGCCTATAATGAAAAACTGTTTTTT.

The J gene is TRBJ1-4, the V gene TRBV28, with D unresolved. V lost 1 base, J lost 13 bases, and 10 bases lay in between. Germline assignment: CDR1 MDHEN and CDR2 SYDVKM. This CDR3 is 12 amino acids long. DNA of the CDR3: TGTGCCAGCAGTTTATCCCTCACGGGACTGTTTTTT. Translated, it gives CASSLSLTGLFF.

About this clone: The limits of the CDR3 on the DNA are not certain, so only TCRdb's listed CDR3 is given. The CDR3 spells CASSNPLEREYHCEQYF. This chain uses TRBV21-1 with TRBJ2-7; the table's TRBD2 call for D was not verified on the DNA. TRBV21-1 is tagged as a pseudogene. Both ends counted, the CDR3 spans 17 residues.

The V gene is TRBV21-1, the J gene TRBJ1-6. TRBV21-1 is designated a pseudogene. This CDR3 comprises 16 residues. CDR3 loop: CASSKTESREVSPLHF. CDR3 sequence (DNA): TGTGCCAGCAGCAAAACCGAGAGCAGGGAGGTTTCACCCCTCCACTTT.

J is TRBJ2-5 and V is TRBV5-1, with TRBD2 matching over 7 bases. Germline V gene data show CDR1 as SGHRS and CDR2 as YFSETQ. The ends lost 4 bases at V and 5 bases at J; junction bases unmatched: 5. CDR3 length: 13 residues. CDR3 region: CASSPAGSETQYF. The CDR3 region has the DNA TGCGCCAGCAGCCCAGCGGGGTCGGAGACCCAGTACTTC.

J is TRBJ1-2 and V is TRBV5-4; D is ambiguous. The CDR3 has 14 residues. V gave up 2 bases and J gave up 6 bases, with 14 bases separating them. The germline V gene encodes CDR1 SGHNT and CDR2 YYREEE (reference sequence). Written as DNA, the CDR3 is TGTGCCAGCAGCTTTCCCCGGGAGGCTGATGGCTACACCTTC. This translates into CASSFPREADGYTF.

The chain employs TRBV18 and TRBJ1-1; D is undetermined. CDR3 length: 13 residues. CDR1 is KGHSH and CDR2 is LQKENI in the germline V gene. Trimming took off 3 bases at V and 6 bases at J, with 11 bases between the two ends. The CDR3 region is CASSPEAGPEAFF. The CDR3 DNA reads as TGTGCCAGCTCACCTGAGGCGGGTCCTGAAGCTTTCTTT.

This sequence joins TRBV9 and TRBJ2-3; 9 nucleotides match TRBD1. The V gene end was trimmed by 3 bases and the J gene end by 7 bases; junction bases not matched to a gene: 9. The CDR3 consists of 15 residues. Germline V gene sequence: CDR1 SGDLS, CDR2 YYNGEE. The CDR3 nucleotides read TGTGCCAGCAGCGGGACCGGGACAGGGTCGTATACGCAGTATTTT. It codes for CASSGTGTGSYTQYF.

This clone came up a few times. This chain joins TRBV5-1 and TRBJ1-1, with no clear D. CDR3 length: 12 residues. Germline V gene lookup returns CDR1 SGHRS and CDR2 YFSETQ. V was pared by 4 bases and J by 6 bases, with 10 bases between. The CDR3 DNA reads as TGCGCCAGCAGCGTAGAGGGTTCTGAAGCTTTCTTT. Its protein is CASSVEGSEAFF.

The rearrangement links TRBV3-1 (or the pseudogene TRBV3-2) to TRBJ1-1; 7 nucleotides match TRBD1. The J segment lost 4 bases and the V segment lost 1 base, leaving 6 bases of the junction unmatched. Germline values: CDR1 LGHDT, CDR2 YNNKEL (reference sequence). CDR3 length: 15 residues. The CDR3 protein is CASSQGAGGVTEAFF. The CDR3 nucleotides read TGTGCCAGCAGCCAAGGCGCAGGGGGTGTCACTGAAGCTTTCTTT.

V usage is TRBV12-3 or TRBV12-4 and J usage is TRBJ2-3; D possibly corresponds to TRBD2 (6 bases). This CDR3 spans 10 amino acids. V gave up 5 bases and J gave up 14 bases, with 11 bases separating them. The CDR3 loop is CASSLGLRYF. CDR3 DNA: TGTGCCAGCAGTCTGGGACTGAGGTATTTT.

This clone occurred a few times. No DNA is shown, since the ends of the CDR3 on it are uncertain; the CDR3 is the one TCRdb lists. This rearrangement joins TRBV21-1 to TRBJ1-5; the table's D call of TRBD1 was not tested on the DNA. TRBV21-1 represents a pseudogene. Termini included, the CDR3 measures 21 amino acids. The CDR3 spells CASSKGKSRTAHYKCNQPQHF.

This chain joins TRBV27 and TRBJ2-1; 8 bases match TRBD2. This CDR3 has 16 residues. Germline V gene lookup returns CDR1 MNHEY and CDR2 SMNVEV (reference sequence). After removal of 8 bases from V and 0 bases from J, the junction contained 9 bases not matched to a gene. The CDR3 region is CASGYIAGSSYNEQFF. The CDR3 DNA reads as TGTGCCAGCGGATATATAGCGGGGAGCTCCTACAATGAGCAGTTCTTC.

The rearrangement uses TRBV6-5 and TRBJ2-7; 8 nucleotides line up with TRBD1. Looked up from germline, CDR1 is MNHEY and CDR2 is SVGAGI. The V and J ends lost 6 bases and 4 bases, in that order; junction bases with no gene match: 11. This CDR3 is built from 15 residues. Here the CDR3 DNA reads TGTGCCAGCAGGGATGACCGGGACAGGAGGTACGAGCAGTACTTC. This encodes CASRDDRDRRYEQYF.

The chain uses TRBV14 and TRBJ2-2; 11 nucleotides line up with TRBD1. The CDR3 runs 16 residues. Trimming at V came to 5 bases and at J to 4 bases, leaving 6 bases not matched to a gene. Germline V gene lookup returns CDR1 SGHDN and CDR2 FVKESK. CDR3: CASSATGTGGTGELFF. The DNA of the CDR3 is TGTGCCAGCAGCGCCACCGGGACAGGGGGCACCGGGGAGCTGTTTTTT.

This rearrangement joins TRBV7-2 to TRBJ1-2; D gene unclear. The V gene lost 7 bases and the J gene lost 5 bases, with 17 bases spanning the gap. Germline assignment: CDR1 SGHTA and CDR2 FQGNSA. This CDR3 spans 14 amino acids. The CDR3 loop is CASTPSSGRYGYTF. DNA for the CDR3: TGTGCCAGCACCCCCAGTTCGGGGAGATATGGCTACACCTTC.

The chain carries TRBV28 and TRBJ2-3; the match to TRBD2 covers 8 bases. V lost 2 bases and J lost 6; bases outside the gene matches: 13. Germline assignment: CDR1 MDHEN and CDR2 SYDVKM. The CDR3 extends over 17 amino acids. The CDR3 protein is CASSLLSSGLVIDTQYF. The CDR3 DNA reads as TGTGCCAGCAGTTTACTTTCTTCGGGACTAGTAATCGATACGCAGTATTTT.

CDR3 nucleotide sequence: TGTGCCAGTAGTATAGGTACTAGCGGGAGGAGGGAGAATGAGCAGTTCTTC. Its protein product is CASSIGTSGRRENEQFF. This chain uses TRBV19 with TRBJ2-1, with TRBD2 identical over 12 bases. The trim removed 1 base at V and 7 bases at J, leaving 8 bases unmatched. This CDR3 is built from 17 residues. Germline values: CDR1 LNHDA, CDR2 SQIVND (reference sequence).

This clone has a handful of counts. V usage is TRBV5-1 and J usage is TRBJ1-2; 10 positions agree with TRBD1. Germline trimming cut 0 bases from V and 11 bases from J; bases unmatched to any gene: 7. Germline-derived CDR1 and CDR2 are SGHRS and YFSETQ. The CDR3 sequence is 14 residues long. The CDR3 region is CASSLDGQGEQYTF. The CDR3 DNA reads TGCGCCAGCAGCTTGGATGGACAGGGGGAGCAATACACCTTC.

V is TRBV5-4 and J is TRBJ2-7, with a weak D call TRBD2 (6 bases). The V and J ends lost 2 bases and 0 bases respectively, with 9 bases between them. The length of the CDR3 is 14 residues. CDR1 and CDR2 from the germline V gene are SGHNT and YYREEE (reference sequence). The CDR3 here is CASSFPGSSYEQYF. The CDR3 bases are TGTGCCAGCAGCTTCCCCGGGAGCTCCTACGAGCAGTACTTC.

The J gene is TRBJ2-1, the V gene TRBV7-9; TRBD2 aligns across 11 bases. The CDR3 contains 19 residues. V lost 5 bases, J lost 0 bases, and 12 bases stayed unmatched. Germline lookup yields CDR1 SEHNR and CDR2 FQNEAQ (reference sequence). As DNA, the CDR3 is TGTGCCAGCAGCCCCCCGGGACTAGCGGTGACAAGCTCCTACAATGAGCAGTTCTTC. This gives the protein CASSPPGLAVTSSYNEQFF.

This chain connects TRBV7-9 to TRBJ2-1; a weak D match, TRBD1 (6 bases). Germline V gives CDR1 SEHNR, CDR2 FQNEAQ (reference sequence). Deletions cut 4 bases from V and 9 bases from J, with 13 bases between. The CDR3 runs 13 residues. The CDR3 DNA sequence: TGTGCCAGCAGCTCACCACAGGGCACTGAGCAGTTCTTC. This translates into CASSSPQGTEQFF.

The chain is built from TRBV27 and TRBJ2-3; tentative D call: TRBD1 (6 bases). CDR1 is MNHEY, CDR2 SMNVEV, per germline (reference sequence). The CDR3 sequence is 16 residues long. The V and J ends lost 4 bases and 0 bases respectively, with 14 bases between them. DNA for the CDR3: TGTGCCAGCAGTTCCCTGGGACACACGAGCACAGATACGCAGTATTTT. Its protein is CASSSLGHTSTDTQYF.